These 15 T cell receptor beta chains came from one sample sequenced in a study of chemoradiotherapy in HPV16-positive cancers. Produced via immunoSEQ multiplex PCR; TCRdb's table is partial and in-frame only. The sample holds 25,000 to 40,000 clones, around 87% seen once. This specimen was blood, taken from a patient who underwent chemoradiotherapy. These receptors were taken from a human donor with HPV-associated anogenital cancer.

The gene calls are TRBV7-9 and TRBJ2-3; TRBD1 aligns across 10 bases. The CDR3 is 18 amino acids. CDR1 and CDR2 from the germline V gene are SEHNR and FQNEAQ (reference sequence). The junction had 12 bases not matched to a gene; V was cut back by 3 bases and J by 3 bases. Written as DNA, the CDR3 is TGTGCCAGCAGCTTCCCGGACAGGGGGGCTACGAGGACAGATACGCAGTATTTT. Protein: CASSFPDRGATRTDTQYF.

This clone was seen only a few times. The gene calls are TRBV6-5 and TRBJ1-5; tentatively, D is TRBD1 (6 bases). CDR1 and CDR2 (germline): MNHEY, SVGAGI. The V end was cut by 10 bases, the J end by 2 bases, with 9 bases between. This CDR3 is 12 amino acids long. The DNA of the CDR3 is TGTGCCACCCGACAGGGCAATCAGCCCCAGCATTTT. This codes for CATRQGNQPQHF.

The V and J genes are TRBV18 and TRBJ2-2; the D is unclear. The germline V gene has CDR1 KGHSH and CDR2 LQKENI. The CDR3 is 15 amino acids. V was clipped by 0 bases and J by 3 bases, with 8 bases between them. CDR3 bases: TGTGCCAGCTCACCACCTGGGGAATACACCGGGGAGCTGTTTTTT. As protein: CASSPPGEYTGELFF.

The chain combines TRBV7-2 with TRBJ1-6; TRBD1 is a possible D gene (5 bases). The CDR3 runs to 14 residues. Trimming left V 2 bases short and J 10 bases short, with 12 bases between. CDR1 is SGHTA, CDR2 FQGNSA, per germline. CDR3 residues: CASSLNMGGSPLHF. The CDR3 bases are TGTGCCAGCAGCTTAAATATGGGGGGATCACCCCTCCACTTT.

The chain combines TRBV5-1 with TRBJ1-1; a possible D gene is TRBD1 (6 bases). Looked up from germline, CDR1 is SGHRS and CDR2 is YFSETQ. The CDR3 length is 13 residues. V was trimmed by 4 bases and J by 3 bases, leaving 10 bases between them. The CDR3 sequence: CASSLGQDTEAFF. The CDR3 DNA follows: TGCGCCAGCAGCCTGGGACAAGACACTGAAGCTTTCTTT.

V usage is TRBV7-9 and J usage is TRBJ1-6; D is unresolved. CDR1 and CDR2 from the germline V gene are SEHNR and FQNEAQ (reference sequence). The CDR3 runs to 14 residues. Trimming pared 7 bases from V and 7 bases from J, leaving 14 bases between. This CDR3 is CASTPFRVNSPLHF. CDR3 DNA sequence: TGTGCCAGCACTCCCTTCCGGGTCAATTCACCCCTCCACTTT.

V and J are TRBV6-6 and TRBJ1-5, with 10 bases lining up with TRBD1. Germline-derived CDR1 and CDR2 are MNHNY and SVGAGI (reference sequence). V trimming: 5 bases; J trimming: 4 bases; junction bases outside the gene matches: 5. The CDR3 is made up of 15 amino acids. CDR3 residues: CASSAGTGVNQPQHF. Here the CDR3 DNA reads TGTGCCAGCAGTGCCGGGACAGGGGTTAATCAGCCCCAGCATTTT.

A word on this clone: One end of the junction varies from germline; a read error may be responsible. The CDR3 loop reads CANSYWDRGVRHF. DNA for the CDR3: TGTGCCAACAGTTACTGGGACAGGGGGGTCCGGCATTTT. The V and J genes are TRBV6-6 and TRBJ1-5; TRBD1 matches 11 bases. CDR1 is MNHNY and CDR2 is SVGAGI in the germline V gene (reference sequence). The CDR3 runs to 13 residues.

V usage is TRBV5-1 and J usage is TRBJ1-5; D is uncertain. V lost 4 bases and J 5 bases, leaving 10 bases between the germline ends. The CDR3 is 13 residues long. Germline V gives CDR1 SGHRS, CDR2 YFSETQ. The CDR3 sequence is CASSDGPHQPQHF. In nucleotides, the CDR3 is TGCGCCAGCAGCGACGGGCCCCATCAGCCCCAGCATTTT.

The chain has TRBV20-1 and TRBJ1-2; D is unresolved. The CDR3 covers 10 residues. Germline-derived CDR1 and CDR2 are DFQATT and SNEGSKA (reference sequence). The V end was cut by 5 bases, the J end by 0 bases, with 1 base between. CDR3: CSAPNYGYTF. In DNA, the CDR3 is TGCAGTGCTCCTAACTATGGCTACACCTTC.

Judged by abundance, this clone is medium-sized. The gene calls are TRBV2 and TRBJ1-1; a weak D match, TRBD1 (5 bases). Trimming took 5 bases from V and 9 from J, leaving 13 bases between them. Per the germline V gene, CDR1 is SNHLY and CDR2 is FYNNEI. The CDR3 spans 12 residues. The CDR3 sequence is CASSITGSQAFF. CDR3 bases: TGTGCCAGCAGTATCACAGGATCCCAAGCTTTCTTT.

The gene calls are TRBV27 and TRBJ1-4; D remains unclear. V was trimmed by 4 bases and J by 9 bases, leaving 15 bases between them. Germline values: CDR1 MNHEY, CDR2 SMNVEV (reference sequence). The CDR3 extends over 14 amino acids. This chain's CDR3 is CASSSSRREKKLFF. Written as DNA, the CDR3 is TGTGCCAGCAGTTCTTCCCGGAGGGAGAAAAAACTGTTTTTT.

J is TRBJ2-3 and V is TRBV29-1; unclear D gene. V lost 4 bases, J lost 1 base, and 12 bases lay in between. Germline assignment: CDR1 SQVTM and CDR2 ANQGSEA. This CDR3 has 14 residues. The CDR3 loop is CSVVPVFGTDTQYF. CDR3 DNA sequence: TGCAGCGTTGTCCCTGTTTTTGGCACAGATACGCAGTATTTT.

The V and J genes are TRBV11-2 and TRBJ2-5; 14 positions match TRBD2. Looked up from germline, CDR1 is SGHAT and CDR2 is FQNNGV. This CDR3 has 15 residues. V gave up 4 bases and J gave up 3 bases; unmatched junction bases: 1. CDR3 nucleotides: TGTGCCAGCAGCTGGGGACTAGCGGGGGAAGAGACCCAGTACTTC. Translation gives CASSWGLAGEETQYF.

The J gene is TRBJ1-1, the V gene TRBV5-1; weak D call: TRBD1 (5 bases). In germline, CDR1 is SGHRS, CDR2 YFSETQ. This CDR3 region has 15 residues. The germline V and J ends were trimmed by 0 bases and 0 bases, with 9 bases remaining between them. CDR3 in DNA: TGCGCCAGCAGCTTGGAGGGACTATTGAACACTGAAGCTTTCTTT. This encodes CASSLEGLLNTEAFF.